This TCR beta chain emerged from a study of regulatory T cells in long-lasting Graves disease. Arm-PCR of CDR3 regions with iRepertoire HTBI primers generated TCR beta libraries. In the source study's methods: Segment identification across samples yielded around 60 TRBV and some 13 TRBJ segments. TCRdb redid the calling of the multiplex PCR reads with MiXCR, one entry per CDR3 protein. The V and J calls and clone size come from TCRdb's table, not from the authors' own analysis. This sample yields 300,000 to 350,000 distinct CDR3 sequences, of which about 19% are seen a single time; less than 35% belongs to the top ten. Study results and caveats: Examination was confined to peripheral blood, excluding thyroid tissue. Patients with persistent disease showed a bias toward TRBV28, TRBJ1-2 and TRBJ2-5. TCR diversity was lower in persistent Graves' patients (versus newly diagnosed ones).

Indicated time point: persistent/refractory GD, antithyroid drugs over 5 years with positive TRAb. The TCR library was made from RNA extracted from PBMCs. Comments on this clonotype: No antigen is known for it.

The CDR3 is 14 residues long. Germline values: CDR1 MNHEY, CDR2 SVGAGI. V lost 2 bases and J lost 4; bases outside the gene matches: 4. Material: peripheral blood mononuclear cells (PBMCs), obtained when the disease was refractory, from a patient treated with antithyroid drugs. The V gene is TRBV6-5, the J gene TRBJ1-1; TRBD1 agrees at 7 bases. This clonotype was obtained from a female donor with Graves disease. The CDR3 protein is CASSYTGQATEAFF. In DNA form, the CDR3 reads TGTGCCAGCAGTTACACCGGACAGGCCACTGAAGCTTTCTTT.